The 10 T cell receptor beta chains presented below share a single source sample, sequenced in a study of OX40 agonist ivuxolimab in advanced cancers. Measured with immunoSEQ multiplex PCR; TCRdb has only the in-frame clones, and not every one. This repertoire shows 60,000 to 70,000 clones, 65% to 90% found once; its top ten account for less than 0.6%. The sequences come from CD4+ or CD8+ T cells sorted from blood, collected in a trial of the OX40 agonist ivuxolimab. The origin of the receptors is an adult with an advanced solid tumor such as melanoma, head and neck, liver or kidney cancer.

The chain links TRBV9 to TRBJ1-6, with D perhaps matching TRBD1 (6 bases). Germline V CDR1 and CDR2: SGDLS, YYNGEE. This CDR3 has 14 residues. V lost 6 bases and J 3 bases, leaving 10 bases between the germline ends. This CDR3 reads CASTRTVYNSPLHF. In nucleotides, the CDR3 is TGTGCCAGCACTAGGACAGTCTATAATTCACCCCTCCACTTT. The complete variable domain, with remaining parts taken from reference TRBV9 and TRBJ1-6, reads DSGVTQTPKHLITATGQRVTLRCSPRSGDLSVYWYQQSLDQGLQFLIQYYNGEERAKGNILERFSAQQFPDLHSELNLSSLELGDSALYFCASTRTVYNSPLHFGNGTRLTVT.

The gene calls are TRBV5-4 and TRBJ2-2, with TRBD2 identical over 9 bases. The V gene end was trimmed by 1 base and the J gene end by 4 bases; junction bases not matched to a gene: 5. The CDR3 is 16 residues long. Germline V gives CDR1 SGHNT, CDR2 YYREEE (reference sequence). Written as DNA, the CDR3 is TGTGCCAGCAGCTTGCGGCTAGCGGGACTCACCGGGGAGCTGTTTTTT. It is translated as CASSLRLAGLTGELFF.

The chain is built from TRBV19 and TRBJ2-7, with TRBD1 as a possible D gene (5 bases). The CDR3 has 12 residues. Between the trimmed V and J ends, which lost 5 bases and 4 bases, there was a span of 9 bases. Per the germline V gene, CDR1 is LNHDA and CDR2 is SQIVND (reference sequence). As DNA, the CDR3 is TGTGCCAGTAGTGTCAAGGGGTACGAGCAGTACTTC. It translates to CASSVKGYEQYF.

The V call is TRBV5-1, the J call TRBJ2-6, with TRBD1 matching over 10 bases. CDR3 length: 20 amino acids. The V segment lost 5 bases and the J segment 0 bases; nucleotides outside the gene matches: 14. CDR1 is SGHRS and CDR2 is YFSETQ in the germline V gene. In DNA form, the CDR3 reads TGCGCCAGCAGTCTGGAGGGTGGGGACAGGGGTTACTCTGGGGCCAACGTCCTGACTTTC. This encodes CASSLEGGDRGYSGANVLTF.

In this sample, this clone turned up once. The chain combines TRBV5-1 with TRBJ1-1; D might be TRBD1 (6 bases). CDR3 length equals 15 residues. Trimming removed 0 bases at V and 0 bases at J, with 9 bases between. Germline V CDR1 and CDR2: SGHRS, YFSETQ. This CDR3 reads CASSLVRGMNTEAFF. CDR3 nucleotide sequence: TGCGCCAGCAGCTTGGTCAGGGGCATGAACACTGAAGCTTTCTTT.

The rearrangement joins TRBV2 to TRBJ1-3; D not resolved. Germline-derived CDR1 and CDR2 are SNHLY and FYNNEI. CDR3 size: 13 residues. Trimming removed 4 bases from V and 0 bases from J, with 4 bases in between. The CDR3 here is CASSAVSGNTIYF. The CDR3 DNA sequence: TGTGCCAGCAGTGCGGTCTCTGGAAACACCATATATTTT.

The genes are TRBV11-2 and TRBJ2-5; D ambiguous. The CDR3 is made up of 11 amino acids. CDR1 and CDR2 from the germline V gene are SGHAT and FQNNGV. The V end lost 3 bases, the J end lost 5 bases, and 4 bases lay between the germline ends. CDR3 bases: TGTGCCAGCAGCTTTTTGGAGACCCAGTACTTC. Residues: CASSFLETQYF.

This chain connects TRBV19 to TRBJ1-2; D is unclear. The CDR3 contains 15 residues. CDR1 LNHDA and CDR2 SQIVND come from the germline V gene (reference sequence). V shed 9 bases and J shed 0 bases, with 17 bases lying between them. CDR3 nucleotides: TGTGCCAGCTCGCTGGGCCGACTTGCTAACTATGGCTACACCTTC. It is translated as CASSLGRLANYGYTF.

This chain's CDR3 is CASSQGVWDYGYTF. The CDR3 DNA is TGTGCCAGCAGTCAGGGGGTCTGGGACTATGGCTACACCTTC. The chain joins TRBV2 to TRBJ1-2; 7 bases fit TRBD1. This CDR3 spans 14 amino acids. Unmatched junction bases numbered 6, after V lost 5 bases and J lost 3 bases. Germline V CDR1 and CDR2: SNHLY, FYNNEI.

This sequence joins TRBV5-1 and TRBJ1-2; the match to TRBD1 covers 10 bases. Trimming at V came to 3 bases and at J to 5 bases, leaving 7 bases not matched to a gene. Germline V gene lookup returns CDR1 SGHRS and CDR2 YFSETQ. This CDR3 is built from 15 residues. CDR3 in amino acids: CASSSTGTGAYGYTF. CDR3 nucleotide sequence: TGCGCCAGCAGCTCAACCGGGACAGGGGCTTATGGCTACACCTTC.